The 10 T cell receptor beta chains presented below share a single source sample, sequenced in a study of T-cell memory formation after mild COVID-19. TCRdb recomputed calls from the 5' RACE reads with MiXCR, one row per CDR3 protein. The sample records 410,000 or so distinct CDR3 sequences, about 25% being singletons. Sequencing was done on a sample of PBMCs or a T cell subset sorted from them (not recorded which). The source is an adult woman who had mild COVID-19 (a few samples of this study predate the infection). Cell type and time point are not known.

This clonotype was counted only a few times. CDR3 amino acids: CASSLAAGGGAYNEQFF. The CDR3 DNA is TGCGCCAGCAGCTTGGCCGCTGGCGGGGGGGCCTACAATGAGCAGTTCTTC. V is TRBV5-1 and J is TRBJ2-1; TRBD2 aligns across 9 bases. From germline, CDR1 is SGHRS and CDR2 YFSETQ. The CDR3 totals 17 residues. The V and J ends lost 0 bases and 2 bases, in that order; junction bases with no gene match: 6.

V gene TRBV7-3 combines with J gene TRBJ2-3; a weak D match, TRBD2 (5 bases). The V gene's germline CDR1 is SGHTA and CDR2 FQGTGA. The V end lost 2 bases, the J end lost 4 bases, and 10 bases lay between the germline ends. This CDR3 comprises 14 residues. Written as DNA, the CDR3 is TGTGCCAGCAGCTTAGGGGAGTGGGCAGATACGCAGTATTTT. Its translation is CASSLGEWADTQYF.

This clonotype was found a few times. The chain links TRBV5-1 to TRBJ2-2; maybe TRBD2 (5 bases). The CDR3 loop spans 15 amino acids. V was trimmed by 0 bases and J by 5 bases, leaving 11 bases between them. Per germline, CDR1 SGHRS and CDR2 YFSETQ. CDR3 sequence reads: CASSLAWGATGELFF. Here the CDR3 DNA reads TGCGCCAGCAGCTTGGCTTGGGGAGCTACCGGGGAGCTGTTTTTT.

In its sample, this clonotype was seen a few times. The V call is TRBV24-1, the J call TRBJ2-1, with 8 bases matching TRBD2. The CDR3 totals 14 residues. V shed 7 bases and J 5 bases; nucleotides not matched to a gene: 6. The germline gives CDR1 KGHDR, CDR2 SFDVKD. The CDR3 reads CATRGGLDNNEQFF. The CDR3 coding sequence is TGTGCCACCAGGGGGGGACTAGATAACAATGAGCAGTTCTTC.

This clonotype was observed a handful of times. This sequence joins TRBV4-1 and TRBJ2-7, with a tentative D call TRBD2 (6 bases). The CDR3 length is 17 residues. Germline CDR1 is MGHRA and CDR2 is YSYEKL. V was cut by 0 bases and J by 3 bases, with 18 bases left in between. The CDR3 loop reads CASSQDEKGRGDYEQYF. CDR3 bases: TGCGCCAGCAGCCAAGATGAGAAAGGGCGGGGTGACTACGAGCAGTACTTC.

V usage is TRBV30 and J usage is TRBJ2-1, with no clear D. Germline CDR1 reads GTSNPN; CDR2 reads SVGIG (reference sequence). This CDR3 has 17 residues. The V and J ends lost 3 bases and 5 bases respectively, with 23 bases between them. The CDR3 nucleotides are TGTGCCTGGAGCCGCTACTCTAGAGGAATCGGCGACAATGAGCAGTTCTTC. Translating gives CAWSRYSRGIGDNEQFF.

The V gene is TRBV20-1, the J gene TRBJ2-3; 7 bases map to TRBD2. CDR3 length: 13 amino acids. The J segment lost 4 bases and the V segment lost 4 bases, leaving 5 bases of the junction unmatched. Germline-derived CDR1 and CDR2 are DFQATT and SNEGSKA (reference sequence). CDR3 sequence: CSAIGGNADTQYF. DNA of the CDR3: TGCAGTGCTATCGGGGGGAACGCAGATACGCAGTATTTT.

This clonotype turned up a few times. This rearrangement joins TRBV7-3 to TRBJ1-2; tentatively, D is TRBD1 (5 bases). Germline V gene sequence: CDR1 SGHTA, CDR2 FQGTGA. CDR3 length: 13 residues. V dropped 8 bases and J dropped 7 bases, with 17 bases sitting between them. The CDR3 is CASAAGTGGGYTF. For the CDR3, the DNA is TGTGCCAGCGCTGCGGGGACGGGAGGTGGCTACACCTTC.

This chain joins TRBV3-1 and TRBJ2-1; TRBD1 is a possible D gene (6 bases). The CDR3 length is 11 residues. Germline V CDR1 and CDR2: LGHDT, YNNKEL (reference sequence). With 6 bases removed from V and 9 bases from J, the gap between germline ends came to 9 bases. CDR3 nucleotide sequence: TGTGCCAGCAGTACAGGGAGTGAGCAGTTCTTC. Its protein product is CASSTGSEQFF.

The V gene is TRBV9, the J gene TRBJ1-5; the match to TRBD1 covers 8 bases. The CDR3 is 17 residues long. With V trimmed by 4 bases and J by 1 base, 10 bases remained unmatched. Germline values: CDR1 SGDLS, CDR2 YYNGEE. The CDR3 nucleotides read TGTGCCAGCAGCCGACCTCAGGGGGCGGGCAGCAATCAGCCCCAGCATTTT. Translating gives CASSRPQGAGSNQPQHF.